This T cell receptor (beta chain) was sequenced for a study of control samples from healthy donors and cancer patients. Repertoires were generated with immunoSEQ multiplex PCR, while TCRdb's copy carries only in-frame clones and drops some. The data show under 85,000 clones, 84% seen once. The V gene's germline CDR1 is MNHNS and CDR2 SASEGT. The V and J ends lost 10 bases and 4 bases respectively, with 19 bases between them. The CDR3 runs to 14 residues. The clonotype originates from a woman between 45 and 60 years old with lung cancer. The gene calls are TRBV6-1 and TRBJ1-2, with D tentatively TRBD1 (6 bases). Sequencing input: PBMCs. The CDR3 here is CATSEGGAGYGYTF. The CDR3 bases are TGTGCCACCAGCGAAGGGGGGGCGGGCTATGGCTACACCTTC.